The entry below gives a single T cell receptor beta chain sequence along with its context. This entry is derived from a study of blood T cells in healthy people across ages. Between the trimmed V and J ends, which lost 4 bases and 4 bases, there was a span of 12 bases. This CDR3 is built from 13 residues. Germline V lookup: CDR1 SGHRS, CDR2 YFSETQ. PCR was performed a second time for roughly 7 to 11 cycles using a sample-barcoded 5' primer and a J-beta primer mix. TCRdb re-derived calls from the 5' RACE reads in MiXCR, one entry per CDR3 protein. This sample has about 510,000 distinct CDR3 sequences, with 25% to 35% found just once. Those donating, healthy Caucasian individuals from Russia, were aged roughly 6 to 100. Each sample used at least 6 million PBMCs. Another study also made use of these data, one on T cells of mothers and their children. According to that study: Sequencing got over 9.5 million TCR beta CDR3 reads from each mother and roughly 2.7 million from each child.

This TCR was sampled from a boy aged 2-15 years in good health. The V and J genes are TRBV5-1 and TRBJ2-7, with D unclear. Sequenced: blood. The CDR3 nucleotides are TGCGCCAGCAGCGACGTTCAAGGGTACGAGCAGTACTTC. It specifies CASSDVQGYEQYF.